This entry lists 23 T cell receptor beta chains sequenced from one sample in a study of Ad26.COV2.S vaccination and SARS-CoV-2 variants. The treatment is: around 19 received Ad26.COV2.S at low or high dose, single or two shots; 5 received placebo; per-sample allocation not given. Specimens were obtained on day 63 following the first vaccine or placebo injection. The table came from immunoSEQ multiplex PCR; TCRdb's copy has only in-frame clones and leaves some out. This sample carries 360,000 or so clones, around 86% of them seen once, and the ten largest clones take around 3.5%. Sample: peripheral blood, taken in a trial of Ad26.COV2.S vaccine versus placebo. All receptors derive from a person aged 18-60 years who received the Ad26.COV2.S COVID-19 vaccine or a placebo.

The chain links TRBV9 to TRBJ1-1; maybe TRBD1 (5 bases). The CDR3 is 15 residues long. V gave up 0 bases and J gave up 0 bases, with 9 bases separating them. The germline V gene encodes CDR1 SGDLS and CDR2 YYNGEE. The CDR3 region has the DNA TGTGCCAGCAGCGTAGGATCCAGGGTGAACACTGAAGCTTTCTTT. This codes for CASSVGSRVNTEAFF.

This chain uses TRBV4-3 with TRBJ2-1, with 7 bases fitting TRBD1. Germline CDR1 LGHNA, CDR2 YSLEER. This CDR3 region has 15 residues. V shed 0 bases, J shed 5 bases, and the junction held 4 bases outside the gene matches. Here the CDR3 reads CASSQDRGTHNEQFF. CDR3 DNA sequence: TGCGCCAGCAGCCAAGACAGGGGGACCCACAATGAGCAGTTCTTC.

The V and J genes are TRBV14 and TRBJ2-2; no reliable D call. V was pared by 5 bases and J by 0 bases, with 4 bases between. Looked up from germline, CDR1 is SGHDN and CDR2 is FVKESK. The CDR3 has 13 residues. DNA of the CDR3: TGTGCCAGCAGCGCAACGAACACCGGGGAGCTGTTTTTT. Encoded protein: CASSATNTGELFF.

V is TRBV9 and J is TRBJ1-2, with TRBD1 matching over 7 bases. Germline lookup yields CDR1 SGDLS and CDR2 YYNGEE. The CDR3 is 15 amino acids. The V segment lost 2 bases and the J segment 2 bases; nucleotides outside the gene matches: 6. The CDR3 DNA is TGTGCCAGCAGCGTTTCCTTGACAGGGAACTATGGCTACACCTTC. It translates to CASSVSLTGNYGYTF.

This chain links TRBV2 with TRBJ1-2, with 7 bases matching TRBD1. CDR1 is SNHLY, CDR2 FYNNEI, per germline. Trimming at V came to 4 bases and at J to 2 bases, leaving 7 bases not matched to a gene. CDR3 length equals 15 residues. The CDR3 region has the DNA TGTGCCAGCAGTGCCCCGGGACAGAAAAACTATGGCTACACCTTC. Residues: CASSAPGQKNYGYTF. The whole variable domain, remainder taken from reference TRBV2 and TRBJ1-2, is EPEVTQTPSHQVTQMGQEVILRCVPISNHLYFYWYRQILGQKVEFLVSFYNNEISEKSEIFDDQFSVERPDGSNFTLKIRSTKLEDSAMYFCASSAPGQKNYGYTFGSGTRLTVV.

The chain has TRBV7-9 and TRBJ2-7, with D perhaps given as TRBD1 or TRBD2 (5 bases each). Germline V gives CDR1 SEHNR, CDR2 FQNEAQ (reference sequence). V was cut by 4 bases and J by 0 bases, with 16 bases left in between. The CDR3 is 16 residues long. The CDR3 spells CASSSPGPLYSYEQYF. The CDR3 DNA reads TGTGCCAGCAGCTCTCCGGGACCCCTCTACTCCTACGAGCAGTACTTC.

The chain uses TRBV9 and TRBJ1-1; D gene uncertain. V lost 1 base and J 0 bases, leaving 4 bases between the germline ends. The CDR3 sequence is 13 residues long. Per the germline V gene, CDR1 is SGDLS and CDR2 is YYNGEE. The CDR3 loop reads CASSVWLNTEAFF. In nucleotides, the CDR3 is TGTGCCAGCAGCGTATGGTTGAACACTGAAGCTTTCTTT.

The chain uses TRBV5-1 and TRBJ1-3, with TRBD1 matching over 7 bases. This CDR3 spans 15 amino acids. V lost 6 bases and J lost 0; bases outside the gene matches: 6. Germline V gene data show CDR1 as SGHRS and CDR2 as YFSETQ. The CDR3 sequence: CASTRDRSSGNTIYF. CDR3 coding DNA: TGCGCCAGCACGCGGGACAGATCCTCTGGAAACACCATATATTTT.

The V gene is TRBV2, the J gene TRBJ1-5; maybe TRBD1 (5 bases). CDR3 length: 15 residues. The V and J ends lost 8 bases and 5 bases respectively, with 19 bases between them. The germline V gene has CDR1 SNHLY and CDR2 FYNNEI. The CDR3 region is CASRWGVSSDQPQHF. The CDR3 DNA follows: TGTGCCAGCCGTTGGGGGGTGTCGAGTGATCAGCCCCAGCATTTT.

The CDR3 coding sequence is TGTGCCACCAGCACCTCTGGACTAGTAGGAGATACGCAGTATTTT. Translation: CATSTSGLVGDTQYF. The chain combines TRBV15 with TRBJ2-3; TRBD2 aligns across 7 bases. The ends lost 4 bases at V and 5 bases at J; junction bases unmatched: 9. The germline gives CDR1 LNHNV, CDR2 YYDKDF (reference sequence). The CDR3 sequence is 15 residues long. Full variable domain (remainder filled in from reference TRBV15 and TRBJ2-3): DAMVIQNPRYQVTQFGKPVTLSCSQTLNHNVMYWYQQKSSQAPKLLFHYYDKDFNNEADTPDNFQSRRPNTSFCFLDIRSPGLGDTAMYLCATSTSGLVGDTQYFGPGTRLTVL.

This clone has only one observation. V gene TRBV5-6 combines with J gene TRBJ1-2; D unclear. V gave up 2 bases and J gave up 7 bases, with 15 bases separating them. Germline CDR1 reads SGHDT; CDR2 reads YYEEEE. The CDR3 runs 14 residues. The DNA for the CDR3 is TGTGCCAGCAGCTTATATTCACCCCAAGGTGGCTACACCTTC. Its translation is CASSLYSPQGGYTF.

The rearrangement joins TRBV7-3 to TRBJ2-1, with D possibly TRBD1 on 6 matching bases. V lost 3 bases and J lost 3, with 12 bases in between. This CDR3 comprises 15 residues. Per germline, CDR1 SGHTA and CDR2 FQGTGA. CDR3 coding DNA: TGTGCCAGCAGCTTTGGAACAGGGAACTACAATGAGCAGTTCTTC. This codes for CASSFGTGNYNEQFF.

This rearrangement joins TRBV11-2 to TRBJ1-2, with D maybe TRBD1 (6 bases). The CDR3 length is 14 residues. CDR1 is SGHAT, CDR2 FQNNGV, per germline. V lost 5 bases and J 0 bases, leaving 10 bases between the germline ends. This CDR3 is CASSRQAANYGYTF. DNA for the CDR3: TGTGCCAGCAGCCGACAGGCCGCTAACTATGGCTACACCTTC.

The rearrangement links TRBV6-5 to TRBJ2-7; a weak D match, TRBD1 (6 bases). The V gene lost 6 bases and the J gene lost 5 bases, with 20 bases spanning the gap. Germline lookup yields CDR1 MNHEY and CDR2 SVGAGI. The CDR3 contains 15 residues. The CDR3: CASRRTTRGWDEQYF. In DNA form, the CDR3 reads TGTGCCAGCAGACGTACAACCAGGGGATGGGACGAGCAGTACTTC.

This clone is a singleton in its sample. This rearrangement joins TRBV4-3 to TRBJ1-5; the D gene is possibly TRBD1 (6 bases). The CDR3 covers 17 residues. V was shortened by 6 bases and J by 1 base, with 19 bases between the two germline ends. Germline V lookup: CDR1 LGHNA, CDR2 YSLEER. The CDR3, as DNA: TGCGCCAGCAGACCAAGACATGCCAGGGGAAGCAATCAGCCCCAGCATTTT. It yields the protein CASRPRHARGSNQPQHF.

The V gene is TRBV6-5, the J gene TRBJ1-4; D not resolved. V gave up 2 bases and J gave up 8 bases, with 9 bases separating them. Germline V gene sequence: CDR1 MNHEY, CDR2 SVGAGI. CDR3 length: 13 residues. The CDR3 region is CASSYGENEKLFF. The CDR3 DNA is TGTGCCAGCAGTTACGGGGAGAACGAAAAACTGTTTTTT.

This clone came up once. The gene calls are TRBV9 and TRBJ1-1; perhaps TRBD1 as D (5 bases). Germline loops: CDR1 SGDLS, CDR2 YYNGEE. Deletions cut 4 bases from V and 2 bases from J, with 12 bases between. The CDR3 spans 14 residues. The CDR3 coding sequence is TGTGCCAGCAGCCCCCATGGGGGAAACACTGAAGCTTTCTTT. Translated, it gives CASSPHGGNTEAFF.

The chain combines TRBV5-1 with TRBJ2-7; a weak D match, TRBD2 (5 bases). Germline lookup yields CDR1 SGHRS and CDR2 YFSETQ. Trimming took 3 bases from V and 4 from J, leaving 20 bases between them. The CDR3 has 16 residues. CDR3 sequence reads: CASSYSWGASKYEQYF. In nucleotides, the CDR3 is TGCGCCAGCAGCTACTCTTGGGGAGCTTCTAAATACGAGCAGTACTTC.

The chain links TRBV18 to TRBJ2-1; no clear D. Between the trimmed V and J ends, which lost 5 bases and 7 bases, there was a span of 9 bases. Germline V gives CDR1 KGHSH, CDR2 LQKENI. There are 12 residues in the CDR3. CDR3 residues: CASSSMGNEQFF. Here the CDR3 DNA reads TGTGCCAGCTCATCAATGGGGAATGAGCAGTTCTTC.

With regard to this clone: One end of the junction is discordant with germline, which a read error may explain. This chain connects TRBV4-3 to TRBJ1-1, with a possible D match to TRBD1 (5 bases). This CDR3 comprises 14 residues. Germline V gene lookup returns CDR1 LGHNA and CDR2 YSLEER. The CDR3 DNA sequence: TGCGCCAGCAGCCAAGATGTCGGGACCGCTCCTTCCTTATTT. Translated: CASSQDVGTAPSLF.

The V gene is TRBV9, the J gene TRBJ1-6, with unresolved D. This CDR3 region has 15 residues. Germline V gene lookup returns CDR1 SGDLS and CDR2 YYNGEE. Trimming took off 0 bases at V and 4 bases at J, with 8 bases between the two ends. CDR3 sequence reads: CASSVGAVYNSPLHF. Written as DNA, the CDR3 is TGTGCCAGCAGCGTAGGGGCGGTATATAATTCACCCCTCCACTTT.

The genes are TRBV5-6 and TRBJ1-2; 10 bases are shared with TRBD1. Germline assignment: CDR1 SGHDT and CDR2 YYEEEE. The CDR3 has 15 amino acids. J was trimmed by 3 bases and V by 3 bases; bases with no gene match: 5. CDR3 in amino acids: CASSWDRGNDYGYTF. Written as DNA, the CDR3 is TGTGCCAGCAGCTGGGACAGGGGCAATGACTATGGCTACACCTTC.

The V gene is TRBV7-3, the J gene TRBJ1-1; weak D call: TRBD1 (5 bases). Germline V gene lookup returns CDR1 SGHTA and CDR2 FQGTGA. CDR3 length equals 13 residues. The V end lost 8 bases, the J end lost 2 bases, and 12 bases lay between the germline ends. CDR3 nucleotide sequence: TGTGCCAGCGCCCGGGACCTTAACACTGAAGCTTTCTTT. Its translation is CASARDLNTEAFF.